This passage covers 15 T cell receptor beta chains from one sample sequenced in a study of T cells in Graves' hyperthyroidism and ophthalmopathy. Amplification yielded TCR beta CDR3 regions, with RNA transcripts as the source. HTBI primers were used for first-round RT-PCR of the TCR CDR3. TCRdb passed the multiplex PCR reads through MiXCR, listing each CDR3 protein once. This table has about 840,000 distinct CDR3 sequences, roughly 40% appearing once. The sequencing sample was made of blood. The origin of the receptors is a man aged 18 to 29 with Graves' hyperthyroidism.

CDR3 nucleotides: TGCGCCAGCAGCCAAGATTTTGGGGGTTACGAGCAGTACTTC. This encodes CASSQDFGGYEQYF. The rearrangement uses TRBV4-1 and TRBJ2-7, with D perhaps assigned TRBD1 or TRBD2 (5 bases each). This CDR3 is 14 amino acids long. Trimming left V 0 bases short and J 4 bases short, with 10 bases between. CDR1 and CDR2 (germline): MGHRA, YSYEKL.

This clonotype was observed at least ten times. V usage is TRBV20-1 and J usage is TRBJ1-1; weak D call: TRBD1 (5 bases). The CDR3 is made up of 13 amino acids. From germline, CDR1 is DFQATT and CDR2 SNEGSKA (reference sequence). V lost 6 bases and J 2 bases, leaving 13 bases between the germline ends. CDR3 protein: CSAADSVNTEAFF. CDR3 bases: TGCAGTGCAGCAGACAGTGTTAACACTGAAGCTTTCTTT.

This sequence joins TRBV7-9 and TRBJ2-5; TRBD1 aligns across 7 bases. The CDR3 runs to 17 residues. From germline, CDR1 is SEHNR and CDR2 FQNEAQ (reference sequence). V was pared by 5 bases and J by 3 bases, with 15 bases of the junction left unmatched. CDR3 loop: CASSLSLLRGFKETQYF. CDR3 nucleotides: TGTGCCAGCAGCCTTTCTCTTCTCAGGGGGTTTAAAGAGACCCAGTACTTC.

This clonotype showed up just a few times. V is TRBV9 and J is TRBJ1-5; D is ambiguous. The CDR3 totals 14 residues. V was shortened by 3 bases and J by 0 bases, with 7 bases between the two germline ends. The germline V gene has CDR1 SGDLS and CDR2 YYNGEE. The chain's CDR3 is CASSALGSNQPQHF. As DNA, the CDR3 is TGTGCCAGCAGCGCCCTGGGTAGCAATCAGCCCCAGCATTTT. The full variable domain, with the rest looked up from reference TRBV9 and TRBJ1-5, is DSGVTQTPKHLITATGQRVTLRCSPRSGDLSVYWYQQSLDQGLQFLIQYYNGEERAKGNILERFSAQQFPDLHSELNLSSLELGDSALYFCASSALGSNQPQHFGDGTRLSIL.

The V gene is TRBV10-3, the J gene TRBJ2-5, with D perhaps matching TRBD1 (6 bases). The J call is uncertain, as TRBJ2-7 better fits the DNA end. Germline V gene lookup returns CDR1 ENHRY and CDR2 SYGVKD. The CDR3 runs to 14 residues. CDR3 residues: CATRTDSYGYEQYF. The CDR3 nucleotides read TGTGCCACCAGGACGGACAGCTATGGCTACGAGCAGTACTTC.

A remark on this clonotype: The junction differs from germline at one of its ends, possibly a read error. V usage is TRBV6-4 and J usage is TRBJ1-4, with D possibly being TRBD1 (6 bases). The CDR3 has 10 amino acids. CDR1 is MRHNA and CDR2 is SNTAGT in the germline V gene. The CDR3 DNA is TGTGCCAGCACCAGGGGCCTCCTTATTTTT. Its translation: CASTRGLLIF.

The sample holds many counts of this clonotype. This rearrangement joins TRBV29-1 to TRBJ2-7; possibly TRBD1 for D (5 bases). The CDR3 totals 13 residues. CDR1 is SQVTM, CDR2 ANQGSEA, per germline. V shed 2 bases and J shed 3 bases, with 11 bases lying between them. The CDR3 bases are TGCAGCGTTGAAAGTAGTAGGGGCTACGAGCAGTACTTC. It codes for CSVESSRGYEQYF.

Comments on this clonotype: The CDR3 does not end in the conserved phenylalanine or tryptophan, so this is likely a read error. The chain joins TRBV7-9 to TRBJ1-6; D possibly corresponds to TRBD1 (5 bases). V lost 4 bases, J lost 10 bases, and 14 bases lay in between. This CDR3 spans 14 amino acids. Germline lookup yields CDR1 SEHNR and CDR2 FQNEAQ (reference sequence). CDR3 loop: CASSWKGRRSPLHL. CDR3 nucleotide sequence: TGTGCCAGCAGCTGGAAGGGACGGAGATCACCCCTCCACCTT.

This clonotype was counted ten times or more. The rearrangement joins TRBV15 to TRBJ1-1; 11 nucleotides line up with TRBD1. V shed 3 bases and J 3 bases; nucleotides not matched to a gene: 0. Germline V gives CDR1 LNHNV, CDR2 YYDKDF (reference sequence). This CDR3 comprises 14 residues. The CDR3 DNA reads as TGTGCCACCAGCAGGGACAGGGGGCACACTGAAGCTTTCTTT. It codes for CATSRDRGHTEAFF.

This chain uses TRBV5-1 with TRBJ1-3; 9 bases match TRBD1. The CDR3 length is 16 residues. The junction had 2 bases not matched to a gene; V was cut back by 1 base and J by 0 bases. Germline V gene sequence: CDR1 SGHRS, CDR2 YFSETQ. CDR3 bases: TGCGCCAGCAGCTTGTGGACAGGGGACTCTGGAAACACCATATATTTT. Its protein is CASSLWTGDSGNTIYF.

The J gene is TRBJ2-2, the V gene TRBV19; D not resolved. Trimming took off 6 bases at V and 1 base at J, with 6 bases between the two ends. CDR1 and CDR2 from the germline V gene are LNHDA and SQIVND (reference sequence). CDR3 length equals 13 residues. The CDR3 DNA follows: TGTGCCAGTAGGCTCGGGAACACCGGGGAGCTGTTTTTT. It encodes CASRLGNTGELFF.

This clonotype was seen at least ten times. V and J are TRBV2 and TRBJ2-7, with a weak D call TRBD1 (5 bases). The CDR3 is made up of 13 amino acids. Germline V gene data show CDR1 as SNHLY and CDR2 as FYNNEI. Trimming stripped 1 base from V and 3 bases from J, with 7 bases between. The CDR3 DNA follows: TGTGCCAGCAGTGAAGGGGGCCGCTACGAGCAGTACTTC. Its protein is CASSEGGRYEQYF.

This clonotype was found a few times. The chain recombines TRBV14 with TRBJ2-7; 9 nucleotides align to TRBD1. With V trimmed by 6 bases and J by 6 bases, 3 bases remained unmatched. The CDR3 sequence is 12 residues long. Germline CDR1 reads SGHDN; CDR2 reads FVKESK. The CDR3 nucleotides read TGTGCCAGCAGACTGACAGGGGGCGAGCAGTACTTC. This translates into CASRLTGGEQYF.

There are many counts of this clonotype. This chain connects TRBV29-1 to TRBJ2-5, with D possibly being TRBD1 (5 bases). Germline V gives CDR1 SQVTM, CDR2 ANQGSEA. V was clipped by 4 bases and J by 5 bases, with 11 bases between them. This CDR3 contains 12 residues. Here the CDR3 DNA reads TGCAGCGTTGGGGAAGGGGTTGAGACCCAGTACTTC. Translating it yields CSVGEGVETQYF.

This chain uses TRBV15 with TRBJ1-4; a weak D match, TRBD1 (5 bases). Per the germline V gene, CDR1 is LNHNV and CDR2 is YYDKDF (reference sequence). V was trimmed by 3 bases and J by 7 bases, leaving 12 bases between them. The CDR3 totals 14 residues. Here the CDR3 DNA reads TGTGCCACCAGCAGCTTCATAGGGACTGAAAAACTGTTTTTT. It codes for CATSSFIGTEKLFF. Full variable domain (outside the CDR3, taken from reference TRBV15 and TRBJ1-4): DAMVIQNPRYQVTQFGKPVTLSCSQTLNHNVMYWYQQKSSQAPKLLFHYYDKDFNNEADTPDNFQSRRPNTSFCFLDIRSPGLGDTAMYLCATSSFIGTEKLFFGSGTQLSVL.